This TCR beta chain was sequenced for a study of cytomegalovirus exposure and HLA in healthy donors. The study, taken as a whole, reports: Roughly even sequencing depth across donors was the assumption behind the presence/absence analyses. In vitro assays verified that three CMV-associated chains recognized CMV antigens specifically. Some V segments (TRBV6-2 and TRBV6-3 among them) were excluded as indistinguishable.

The PCR made use of 60 Vbeta and 13 Jbeta primers. Produced via immunoSEQ multiplex PCR; TCRdb's table is partial and in-frame only. The sample carries about 120,000 clones, 81% recorded once. The V gene end was trimmed by 0 bases and the J gene end by 5 bases; junction bases not matched to a gene: 4. The CDR3 contains 16 residues. Germline CDR1 and CDR2: LGHNA and YSLEER. There are a few counts of this clone. As yet, its antigen is unknown. This sequence joins TRBV4-3 and TRBJ2-5; 12 nucleotides line up with TRBD1. The clonotype originates from a middle-aged man in good health and CMV-seronegative. Material for sequencing was PBMCs. The CDR3 loop reads CASSQERGQGAETQYF. CDR3 coding DNA: TGCGCCAGCAGCCAAGAGAGGGGACAGGGGGCCGAGACCCAGTACTTC.